This entry lists 7 T cell receptor beta chains sequenced from one sample in a study of blood T cell repertoires in COVID-19. Data came from immunoSEQ multiplex PCR; TCRdb stores just in-frame clones and leaves some out. The table has about 51,000 clones, approximately 90% seen once. The sequencing sample was made of peripheral blood. The origin of the receptors is a man in his fifties or sixties with acute or convalescent COVID-19.

The rearrangement links TRBV20-1 to TRBJ1-1, with TRBD1 matching over 7 bases. Trimming took 3 bases from V and 4 from J; bases not matched to a gene: 5. Germline V gives CDR1 DFQATT, CDR2 SNEGSKA (reference sequence). The CDR3 totals 13 residues. The CDR3 here is CSASLRQGTEAFF. In DNA, the CDR3 is TGCAGTGCTAGTCTAAGACAGGGCACTGAAGCTTTCTTT.

V and J are TRBV24-1 and TRBJ2-1; the D gene is possibly TRBD1 (5 bases). This CDR3 has 14 amino acids. The germline V gene has CDR1 KGHDR and CDR2 SFDVKD. Trimming removed 3 bases from V and 5 bases from J, with 10 bases in between. CDR3 protein: CATSDRRVDNEQFF. The CDR3 nucleotides are TGTGCCACCAGTGATCGCAGGGTGGACAATGAGCAGTTCTTC.

The chain uses TRBV3-1 (or the pseudogene TRBV3-2) and TRBJ2-1, with 11 bases fitting TRBD2. This CDR3 spans 18 amino acids. V was pared by 1 base and J by 0 bases, with 5 bases of the junction left unmatched. Germline V gene sequence: CDR1 LGHDT, CDR2 YNNKEL (reference sequence). CDR3 sequence (DNA): TGTGCCAGCAGCCAAGGTTCTAGCGGGGGGAGCTCCTACAATGAGCAGTTCTTC. Translated: CASSQGSSGGSSYNEQFF.

V is TRBV7-8 and J is TRBJ2-5, with D perhaps matching TRBD2 (5 bases). Trimming shortened V by 2 bases and J by 1 base, and 14 bases separated the two germline ends. CDR3 length: 16 residues. The germline V gene has CDR1 SGHVS and CDR2 FQNEAQ. CDR3 DNA sequence: TGTGCCAGCAGCTTACTCGCCGCGGGCCCCCAAGAGACCCAGTACTTC. Its translation is CASSLLAAGPQETQYF.

The chain is built from TRBV6-5 and TRBJ2-2, with D possibly matching TRBD2 (6 bases). The CDR3 runs to 14 residues. The V end was cut by 6 bases, the J end by 2 bases, with 10 bases between. Germline CDR1 and CDR2: MNHEY and SVGAGI. The CDR3 sequence: CASSQGTNTGELFF. Here the CDR3 DNA reads TGTGCCAGCAGCCAAGGGACTAACACCGGGGAGCTGTTTTTT.

The chain combines TRBV11-2 with TRBJ1-1; possibly TRBD1 for D (6 bases). Germline loops: CDR1 SGHAT, CDR2 FQNNGV. V was cut by 0 bases and J by 6 bases, with 14 bases left in between. This CDR3 has 15 residues. This chain's CDR3 is CASSLEVLRGSEAFF. CDR3 DNA sequence: TGTGCCAGCAGCTTAGAGGTGTTAAGGGGGTCTGAAGCTTTCTTT.

The sample holds one count of this clone. This sequence joins TRBV30 and TRBJ2-1, with 7 bases fitting TRBD1. V dropped 3 bases and J dropped 6; count of bases not matched to a gene: 2. The CDR3 length is 12 residues. Germline CDR1 reads GTSNPN; CDR2 reads SVGIG (reference sequence). The CDR3 nucleotides read TGTGCCTGGAGGGGACAGTTCAATGAGCAGTTCTTC. Translation: CAWRGQFNEQFF.